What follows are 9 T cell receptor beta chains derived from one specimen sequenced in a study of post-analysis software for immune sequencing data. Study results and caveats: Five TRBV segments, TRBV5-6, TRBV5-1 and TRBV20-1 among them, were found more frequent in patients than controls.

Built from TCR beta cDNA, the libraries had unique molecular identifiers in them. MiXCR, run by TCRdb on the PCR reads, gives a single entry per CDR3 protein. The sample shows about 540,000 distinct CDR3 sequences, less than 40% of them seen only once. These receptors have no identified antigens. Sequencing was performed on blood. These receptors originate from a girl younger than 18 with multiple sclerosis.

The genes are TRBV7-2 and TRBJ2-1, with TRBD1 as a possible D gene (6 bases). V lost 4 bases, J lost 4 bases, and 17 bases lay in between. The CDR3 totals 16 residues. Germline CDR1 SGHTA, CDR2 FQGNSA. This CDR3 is CASSSLGASGYNEQFF. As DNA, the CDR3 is TGTGCCAGCAGCTCTCTGGGGGCGTCCGGGTACAATGAGCAGTTCTTC.

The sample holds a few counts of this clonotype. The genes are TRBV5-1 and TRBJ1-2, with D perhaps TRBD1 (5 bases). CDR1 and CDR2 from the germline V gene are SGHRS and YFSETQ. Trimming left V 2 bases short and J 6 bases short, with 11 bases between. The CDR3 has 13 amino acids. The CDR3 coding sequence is TGCGCCAGCAGCTTCGGAGGGACCGATGGCTACACCTTC. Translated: CASSFGGTDGYTF.

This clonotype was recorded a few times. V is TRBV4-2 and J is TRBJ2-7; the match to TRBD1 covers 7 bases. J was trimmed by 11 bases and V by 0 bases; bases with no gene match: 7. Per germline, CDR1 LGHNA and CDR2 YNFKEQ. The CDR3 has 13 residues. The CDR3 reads CASSQDRFTGEYF. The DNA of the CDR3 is TGTGCCAGCAGCCAAGATAGGTTTACAGGGGAGTACTTC.

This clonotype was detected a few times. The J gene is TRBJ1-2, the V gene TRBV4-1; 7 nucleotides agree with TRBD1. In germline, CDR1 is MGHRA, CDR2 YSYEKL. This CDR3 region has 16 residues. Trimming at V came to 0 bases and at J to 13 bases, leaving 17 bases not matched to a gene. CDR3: CASSQDRWRTGLVFTF. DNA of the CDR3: TGCGCCAGCAGCCAAGATAGGTGGCGGACAGGTTTGGTATTCACCTTC.

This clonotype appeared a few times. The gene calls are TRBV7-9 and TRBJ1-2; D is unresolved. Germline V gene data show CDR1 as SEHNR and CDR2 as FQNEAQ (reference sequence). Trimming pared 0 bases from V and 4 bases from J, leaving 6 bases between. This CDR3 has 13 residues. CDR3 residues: CASSLATAYGYTF. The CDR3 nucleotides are TGTGCCAGCAGCTTAGCAACAGCCTATGGCTACACCTTC.

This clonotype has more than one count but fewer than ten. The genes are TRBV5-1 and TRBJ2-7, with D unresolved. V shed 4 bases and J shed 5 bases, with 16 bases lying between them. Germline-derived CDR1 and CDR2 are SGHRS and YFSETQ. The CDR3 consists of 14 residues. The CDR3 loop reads CASSPTAPSDEQYF. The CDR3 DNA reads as TGCGCCAGCAGCCCCACGGCCCCCAGTGACGAGCAGTACTTC.

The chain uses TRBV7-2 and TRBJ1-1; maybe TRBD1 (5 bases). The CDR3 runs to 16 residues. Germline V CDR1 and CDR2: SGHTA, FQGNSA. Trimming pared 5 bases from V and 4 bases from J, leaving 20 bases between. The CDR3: CASSRDLLGGSTEAFF. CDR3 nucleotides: TGTGCCAGCAGCCGCGACCTTCTGGGGGGTAGCACTGAAGCTTTCTTT.

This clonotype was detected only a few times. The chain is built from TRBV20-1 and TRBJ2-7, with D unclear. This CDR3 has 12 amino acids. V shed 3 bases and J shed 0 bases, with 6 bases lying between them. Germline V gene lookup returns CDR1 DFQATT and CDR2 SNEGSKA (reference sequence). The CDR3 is CSARASSYEQYF. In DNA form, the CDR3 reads TGCAGTGCTAGGGCCAGCTCCTACGAGCAGTACTTC.

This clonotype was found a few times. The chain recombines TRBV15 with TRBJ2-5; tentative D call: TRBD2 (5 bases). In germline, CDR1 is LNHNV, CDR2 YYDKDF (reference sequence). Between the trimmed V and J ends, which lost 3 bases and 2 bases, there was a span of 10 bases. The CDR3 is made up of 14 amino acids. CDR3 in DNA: TGTGCCACCAGCAGGCGGGTCCAACAAGAGACCCAGTACTTC. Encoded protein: CATSRRVQQETQYF.